These 13 T cell receptor beta chains originate from one sample sequenced in a study of T cell responses to AZD1222 COVID-19 vaccine. Method: immunoSEQ multiplex PCR; TCRdb's copy keeps in-frame clones and lacks some. This sample has 180,000 or so clones, with approximately 93% found just once. Sequenced material: peripheral blood, taken 28 days after the second AZD1222 dose. These receptors came from an adult who received the AZD1222 COVID-19 vaccine.

This clone was seen a single time. The chain employs TRBV7-2 and TRBJ2-3; 13 bases are shared with TRBD2. Germline V gives CDR1 SGHTA, CDR2 FQGNSA. CDR3 length: 17 amino acids. The junction had 7 bases not matched to a gene; V was cut back by 7 bases and J by 0 bases. The CDR3 reads CASTQTSGGLSTDTQYF. As DNA, the CDR3 is TGTGCCAGCACGCAGACTAGCGGGGGGCTCAGCACAGATACGCAGTATTTT.

V is TRBV6-5 and J is TRBJ1-2; a weak D match, TRBD1 (5 bases). The V end lost 2 bases, the J end lost 6 bases, and 19 bases lay between the germline ends. Germline V CDR1 and CDR2: MNHEY, SVGAGI. The CDR3 sequence is 16 residues long. The CDR3 region is CASSYGLGRVVDGYTF. CDR3 in DNA: TGTGCCAGCAGTTACGGCCTCGGCAGGGTGGTCGATGGCTACACCTTC.

The chain links TRBV30 to TRBJ2-1, with D perhaps TRBD2 (7 bases). V lost 6 bases and J lost 7, with 16 bases in between. Germline V CDR1 and CDR2: GTSNPN, SVGIG (reference sequence). The CDR3 length is 13 residues. The CDR3 DNA follows: TGTGCCTGCCGGGGGGAAGGGGGGAATGAGCAGTTCTTC. Amino acid sequence: CACRGEGGNEQFF.

The chain is built from TRBV15 and TRBJ2-7; unclear D gene. Germline V gives CDR1 LNHNV, CDR2 YYDKDF (reference sequence). V lost 4 bases and J lost 6, with 19 bases in between. The CDR3 is 15 amino acids. The CDR3: CATSMGSGSLGEQYF. CDR3 in DNA: TGTGCCACCAGCATGGGTTCAGGATCCCTCGGCGAGCAGTACTTC.

The chain has TRBV7-9 and TRBJ2-7; either TRBD1 or TRBD2 may fit D (5 bases each). Germline V gene data show CDR1 as SEHNR and CDR2 as FQNEAQ (reference sequence). V dropped 3 bases and J dropped 5 bases, with 14 bases sitting between them. This CDR3 comprises 14 residues. The CDR3: CASSLGPTDHEQYF. CDR3 in DNA: TGTGCCAGCAGCTTGGGACCCACCGACCACGAGCAGTACTTC.

CDR3 residues: CATGPPSGENTDTQYF. The CDR3 DNA sequence: TGTGCCACGGGGCCGCCTAGCGGGGAAAACACAGATACGCAGTATTTT. V and J are TRBV10-3 and TRBJ2-3, with 9 bases fitting TRBD2. The CDR3 sequence is 16 residues long. Unmatched junction bases numbered 13, after V lost 10 bases and J lost 2 bases. Germline V CDR1 and CDR2: ENHRY, SYGVKD.

This clone has just one count. The chain links TRBV7-9 to TRBJ1-4; perhaps TRBD1 as D (5 bases). Between the trimmed V and J ends, which lost 5 bases and 2 bases, there was a span of 15 bases. This CDR3 is built from 16 residues. Germline CDR1 reads SEHNR; CDR2 reads FQNEAQ (reference sequence). CDR3 DNA: TGTGCCAGCAGCCTACATTGGGGGACTACTAATGAAAAACTGTTTTTT. This gives the protein CASSLHWGTTNEKLFF.

The chain is built from TRBV7-9 and TRBJ2-5; possibly TRBD1 or TRBD2 for D (5 bases each). This CDR3 is 17 amino acids long. V was shortened by 7 bases and J by 0 bases, with 21 bases between the two germline ends. Per the germline V gene, CDR1 is SEHNR and CDR2 is FQNEAQ (reference sequence). The CDR3 is CASTPPGPGRHQETQYF. The DNA of the CDR3 is TGTGCCAGCACCCCCCCGGGTCCGGGGCGCCACCAAGAGACCCAGTACTTC.

The chain is built from TRBV5-1 and TRBJ2-2; 7 nucleotides align to TRBD1. The ends lost 0 bases at V and 5 bases at J; junction bases unmatched: 1. The CDR3 spans 14 residues. Germline V gives CDR1 SGHRS, CDR2 YFSETQ. CDR3 DNA sequence: TGCGCCAGCAGCTTGGGACAGGGAACCGGGGAGCTGTTTTTT. It yields the protein CASSLGQGTGELFF.

The V gene is TRBV7-2, the J gene TRBJ1-2; maybe TRBD1 (5 bases). Germline V gene lookup returns CDR1 SGHTA and CDR2 FQGNSA. This CDR3 has 13 amino acids. The V end was cut by 3 bases, the J end by 8 bases, with 13 bases between. The CDR3: CASSFGTFLGYTF. The CDR3 nucleotides are TGTGCCAGCAGCTTCGGGACGTTTCTCGGCTACACCTTC.

The chain is built from TRBV5-1 and TRBJ2-3; TRBD2 matches at 12 bases. The CDR3 sequence is 17 residues long. J lost 5 bases, V lost 4 bases, and 11 bases had no gene match. Germline values: CDR1 SGHRS, CDR2 YFSETQ. The CDR3 loop is CASSQGTSGGYQDTQYF. CDR3 in DNA: TGCGCCAGCAGCCAAGGAACTAGCGGGGGGTATCAAGATACGCAGTATTTT.

The chain combines TRBV9 with TRBJ1-1, with D possibly being TRBD1 (5 bases). There are 16 residues in the CDR3. Germline V CDR1 and CDR2: SGDLS, YYNGEE. V lost 0 bases and J lost 4, with 16 bases in between. The CDR3 reads CASSVGMGLDSTEAFF. CDR3 coding DNA: TGTGCCAGCAGCGTAGGGATGGGGCTTGACTCCACTGAAGCTTTCTTT.

The V call is TRBV6-2 or TRBV6-3, the J call TRBJ2-1; 7 nucleotides match TRBD1. CDR3 size: 18 residues. Trimming at V came to 0 bases and at J to 9 bases, leaving 17 bases not matched to a gene. The germline V gene has CDR1 MNHEY and CDR2 SVGEGT. The DNA of the CDR3 is TGTGCCAGCAGTTACTCGGCAGTGACGAACAGGGGACAGAGTGAGCAGTTCTTC. This gives the protein CASSYSAVTNRGQSEQFF.